These 2 T cell receptor beta chains share one sample of origin, sequenced in a study of blood T cell repertoires in COVID-19. Generated by immunoSEQ multiplex PCR, the TCRdb table keeps only in-frame clones and is missing some. The repertoire holds about 39,000 clones, 94% seen once, with 4.1% in the top ten. Sequenced: peripheral blood. Source of these receptors: a human donor with active COVID-19. The donor label of this sample is uncertain.

The chain carries TRBV9 and TRBJ2-3; 11 bases match TRBD2. V was pared by 2 bases and J by 2 bases, with 4 bases of the junction left unmatched. This CDR3 has 16 residues. Germline CDR1 SGDLS, CDR2 YYNGEE. CDR3 amino acids: CASSVQTSGVTDTQYF. In DNA, the CDR3 is TGTGCCAGCAGCGTCCAGACTAGCGGGGTCACAGATACGCAGTATTTT.

The V gene is TRBV5-1, the J gene TRBJ2-5; 8 nucleotides match TRBD2. The CDR3 has 14 amino acids. Trimming cost V 1 base and J 4 bases; bases outside gene matches: 3. The germline V gene has CDR1 SGHRS and CDR2 YFSETQ. The DNA for the CDR3 is TGCGCCAGCAGCTTGCGGGGGGGCGTAGAGACCCAGTACTTC. Protein sequence: CASSLRGGVETQYF.